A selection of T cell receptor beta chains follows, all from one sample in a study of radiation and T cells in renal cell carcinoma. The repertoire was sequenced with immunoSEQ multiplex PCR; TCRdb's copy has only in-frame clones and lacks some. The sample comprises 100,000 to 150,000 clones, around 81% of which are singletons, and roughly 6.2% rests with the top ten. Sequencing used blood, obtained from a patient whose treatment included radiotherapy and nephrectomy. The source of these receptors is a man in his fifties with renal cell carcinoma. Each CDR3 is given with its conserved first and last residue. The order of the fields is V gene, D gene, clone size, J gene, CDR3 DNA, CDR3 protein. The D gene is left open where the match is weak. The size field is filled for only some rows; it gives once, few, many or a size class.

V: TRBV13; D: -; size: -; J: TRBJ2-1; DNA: TGTGCCAGCAGCTTGAGGGGAGGCGAGCAGTTCTTC; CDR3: CASSLRGGEQFF
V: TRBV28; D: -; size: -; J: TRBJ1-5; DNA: TGTGCCAGCAGTTTTTCAGGGGACGCCGGCAATCAGCCCCAGCATTTT; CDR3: CASSFSGDAGNQPQHF
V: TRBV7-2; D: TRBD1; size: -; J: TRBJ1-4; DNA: TGTGCCAGCAGCCTAATATCAGGGGGTGGGGAAAAACTGTTTTTT; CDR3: CASSLISGGGEKLFF
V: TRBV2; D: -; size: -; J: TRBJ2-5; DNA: TGTGCCAGCAGTGGGTCTGAGGGGGAGACCCAGTACTTC; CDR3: CASSGSEGETQYF
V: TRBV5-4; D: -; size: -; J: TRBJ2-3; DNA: TGTGCCAGCAGGAACGGGGCGGGGTCCACAGATACGCAGTATTTT; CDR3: CASRNGAGSTDTQYF
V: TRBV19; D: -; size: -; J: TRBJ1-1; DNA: TGTGCCAGTGCCCCAGGGAGGGGGGACACTGAAGCTTTCTTT; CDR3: CASAPGRGDTEAFF
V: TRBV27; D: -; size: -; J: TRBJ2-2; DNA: TGTGCCAGCAGATCGGGGGCCGACACCGGGGAGCTGTTTTTT; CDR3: CASRSGADTGELFF
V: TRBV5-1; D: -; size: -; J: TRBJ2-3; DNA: TGCGCCAGCAGCTTGGGTGGGAGTGGGGATACGCAGTATTTT; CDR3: CASSLGGSGDTQYF
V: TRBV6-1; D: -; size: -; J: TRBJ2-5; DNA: TGTGCCAGCAGTGCTACCTGGGGGACCCCGACCAAGTACTTC; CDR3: CASSATWGTPTKYF
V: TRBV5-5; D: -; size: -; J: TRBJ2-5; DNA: TGTGCCAGCAGCTTGTACCGTCAGTCAGAGACCCAGTACTTC; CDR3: CASSLYRQSETQYF
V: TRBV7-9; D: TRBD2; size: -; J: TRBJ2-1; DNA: TGTGCCAGCAGCCCACCGTTAAGACTAGCGGTTAACAATGAGCAGTTCTTC; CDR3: CASSPPLRLAVNNEQFF
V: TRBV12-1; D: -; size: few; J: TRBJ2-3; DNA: TGTGCCAGCAGCTGCAGGGACCGAGGGACAGGGGACACAGATACGCAGTATTTT; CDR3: CASSCRDRGTGDTDTQYF
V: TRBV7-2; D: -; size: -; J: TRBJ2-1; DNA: TGTGCCAGCAGCTTAGTAGTCGGTAGCTCCTACAATGAGCAGTTCTTC; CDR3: CASSLVVGSSYNEQFF
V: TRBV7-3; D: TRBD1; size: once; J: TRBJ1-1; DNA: TGTGCCAGCAGCGCAAGGACAGGCACCGACACTGAAGCTTTCTTT; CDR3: CASSARTGTDTEAFF
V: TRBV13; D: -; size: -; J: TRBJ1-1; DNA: TGTGCCAGCGAACTACGGGGCGGAGGTGAGACTGAAGCTTTCTTT; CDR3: CASELRGGGETEAFF
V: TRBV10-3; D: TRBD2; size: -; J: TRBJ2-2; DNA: TGTGCCACCCAGCGGGAGGGCAACACCGGGGAGCTGTTTTTT; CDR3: CATQREGNTGELFF
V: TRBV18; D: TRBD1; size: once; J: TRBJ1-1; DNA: TGTGCCAGCTCTCTCCGGACAGGGACAGGAAACACTGAAGCTTTCTTT; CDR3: CASSLRTGTGNTEAFF
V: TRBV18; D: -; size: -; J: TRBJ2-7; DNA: TGTGCCAGCTCAAACACGGGATCCTACGAGCAGTACTTC; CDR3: CASSNTGSYEQYF
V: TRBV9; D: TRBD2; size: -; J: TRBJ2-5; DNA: TGTGCCAGCAGCGCTCTAGCGGGGAGGGAGACCCAGTACTTC; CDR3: CASSALAGRETQYF
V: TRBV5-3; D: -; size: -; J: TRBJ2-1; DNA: TGTGCCAGAAGCTCCCCCTACAATGAGCAGTTCTTC; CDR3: CARSSPYNEQFF
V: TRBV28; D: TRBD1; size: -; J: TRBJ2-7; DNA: TGTGCCAGCAGTTTATTCGAGGGGGCAAACTCCTACGAGCAGTACTTC; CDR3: CASSLFEGANSYEQYF
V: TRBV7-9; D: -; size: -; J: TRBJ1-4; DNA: TGTGCCAGCAGCTTTATAGTGTCGGGTTCTAATGAAAAACTGTTTTTT; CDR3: CASSFIVSGSNEKLFF
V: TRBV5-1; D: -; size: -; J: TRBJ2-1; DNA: TGCGCCAGCAGCTTGGGCGCAGTTAATGGGTTTGAGCAGTTCTTC; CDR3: CASSLGAVNGFEQFF
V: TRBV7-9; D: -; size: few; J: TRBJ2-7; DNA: TGTGCCAGCAGCTTAGCGGGGACGGAGAACTACGAGCAGTACTTC; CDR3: CASSLAGTENYEQYF
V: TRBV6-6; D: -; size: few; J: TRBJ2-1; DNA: TGTGCCAGCAGCCTCTCACTAGCTAGCTCCTACAATGAGCAGTTCTTC; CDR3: CASSLSLASSYNEQFF
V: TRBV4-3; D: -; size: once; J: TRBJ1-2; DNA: TGCGCCAGCAGACGAAGAGAGGGGATTGACTATGGCTACACCTTC; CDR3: CASRRREGIDYGYTF
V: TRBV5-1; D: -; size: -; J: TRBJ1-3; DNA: TGCGCCAGCAGCTTGGTTGGGGGGCCGGGAAACACCATATATTTT; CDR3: CASSLVGGPGNTIYF
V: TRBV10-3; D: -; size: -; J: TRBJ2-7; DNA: TGTGCCATCAGTGAGACGAACAGCTACGAGCAGTACTTC; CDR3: CAISETNSYEQYF
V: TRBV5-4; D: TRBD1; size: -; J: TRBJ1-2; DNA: TGTGCCAGCAGCTTGTGGACAGGGTGGAACTATGGCTACACCTTC; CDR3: CASSLWTGWNYGYTF
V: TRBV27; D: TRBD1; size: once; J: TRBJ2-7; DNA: TGTGCCAGCAGTTCGACAGGGGGCTACGAGCAGTACTTC; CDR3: CASSSTGGYEQYF
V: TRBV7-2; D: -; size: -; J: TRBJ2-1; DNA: TGTGCCAGCAGCTATAGCAGACGAACTAGAGCCAACTCCTACAATGAGCAGTTCTTC; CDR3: CASSYSRRTRANSYNEQFF
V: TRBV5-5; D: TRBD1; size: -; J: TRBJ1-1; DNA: TGTGCCAGCAGCCACCCCACCGGGACAGATTACATGAACACTGAAGCTTTCTTT; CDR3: CASSHPTGTDYMNTEAFF
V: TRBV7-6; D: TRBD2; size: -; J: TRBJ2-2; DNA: TGTGCCAGCAGCCCCATAGCGGGAGCTACCACCGGGGAGCTGTTTTTT; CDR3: CASSPIAGATTGELFF
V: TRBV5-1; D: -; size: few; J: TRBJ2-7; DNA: TGCGCCAGCAGCTTGGGAACAATCTCCTACGAGCAGTACTTC; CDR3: CASSLGTISYEQYF
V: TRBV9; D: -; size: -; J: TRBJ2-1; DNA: TGTGCCAGCAGCGTAGGGCAGGGAGAACTCAATGAGCAGTTCTTC; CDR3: CASSVGQGELNEQFF
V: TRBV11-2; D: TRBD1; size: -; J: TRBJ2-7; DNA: TGTGCCAGCAGCTTAGATGAGGGACAGGGGGCCTACCGTACCTACGAGCAGTACTTC; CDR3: CASSLDEGQGAYRTYEQYF
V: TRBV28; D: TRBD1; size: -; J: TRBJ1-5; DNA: TGTGCCAGCAGTCTCGGGACAGGGTGGGATGTGAGCAATCAGCCCCAGCATTTT; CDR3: CASSLGTGWDVSNQPQHF
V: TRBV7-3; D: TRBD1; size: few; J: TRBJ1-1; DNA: TGTGCCAGCAGCTCAGGACAGGGGGCCAATGAAGCTTTCTTT; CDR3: CASSSGQGANEAFF
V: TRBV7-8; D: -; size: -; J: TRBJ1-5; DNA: TGTGCCAGCAGCCGACGCGGGACGGGAAGCAATCAGCCCCAGCATTTT; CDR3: CASSRRGTGSNQPQHF
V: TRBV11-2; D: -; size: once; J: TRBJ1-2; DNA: TGTGCCAGCAGCCCCCTACCCGGAGTCTATGGCTACACCTTC; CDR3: CASSPLPGVYGYTF
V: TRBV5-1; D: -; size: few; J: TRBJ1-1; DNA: TGCGCCAGCAGCCGTGCGGATGGGGAGGTCGCTGAAGCTTTCTTT; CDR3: CASSRADGEVAEAFF
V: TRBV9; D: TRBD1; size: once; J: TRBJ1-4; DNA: TGTGCCAGCAGTATAGGGACAGCAACTAATGAAAAACTGTTTTTT; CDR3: CASSIGTATNEKLFF
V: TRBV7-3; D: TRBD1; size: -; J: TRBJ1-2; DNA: TGTGCCAGCAGCCCTACGGGGGACAGGAACTATGGCTACACCTTC; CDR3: CASSPTGDRNYGYTF
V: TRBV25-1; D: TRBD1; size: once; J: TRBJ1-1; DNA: TGTGCCAGCAGTGCCCCCGGGACAGGGAACACTGAAGCTTTCTTT; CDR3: CASSAPGTGNTEAFF
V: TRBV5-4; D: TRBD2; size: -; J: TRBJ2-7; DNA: TGTGCCAGCAGCTTGGGGCTAGCGGGAGATGCAGCCTACGAGCAGTACTTC; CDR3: CASSLGLAGDAAYEQYF
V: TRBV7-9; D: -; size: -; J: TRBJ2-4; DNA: TGTGCCAGCAGCCGGCAAGGGTTTCGACCCGAGGGCGCCAAAAACATTCAGTACTTC; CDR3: CASSRQGFRPEGAKNIQYF
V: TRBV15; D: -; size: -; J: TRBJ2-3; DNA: TGTGCCACCAGCTGGCTACGCCAGGGAACCACAGATACGCAGTATTTT; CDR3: CATSWLRQGTTDTQYF
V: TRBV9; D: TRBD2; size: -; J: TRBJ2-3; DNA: TGTGCCAGCAGCTCCCGACTAGCGGGAGGTAGAGATACGCAGTATTTT; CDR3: CASSSRLAGGRDTQYF
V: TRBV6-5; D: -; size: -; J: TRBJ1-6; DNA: TGTGCCAGCACCCGGGGTTGGTTGGGTTCACCCCTCCACTTT; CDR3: CASTRGWLGSPLHF
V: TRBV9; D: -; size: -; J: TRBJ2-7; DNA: TGTGCCAGCAGCGAGGGCTACGAGCAGTACTTC; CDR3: CASSEGYEQYF